These 10 T cell receptor beta chains came from one sample sequenced in a study of post-analysis software for immune sequencing data. Points from the study as a whole: Patients carried four or five TRBV segments more frequently than controls did, and TRBV5-6, TRBV5-1 and TRBV20-1 were among them.

No antigen has been identified for these receptors. Unique molecular identifiers were built into the TCR beta cDNA libraries. TCRdb fed the PCR reads into MiXCR, producing one record per CDR3 protein. Of fewer than 600,000 distinct CDR3 sequences in the sample, around 40% were seen once. Sequenced material: blood. These receptors all stem from a girl aged 5-17 years with multiple sclerosis.

This chain joins TRBV12-5 and TRBJ2-1; D remains ambiguous. This CDR3 has 12 residues. Trimming left V 3 bases short and J 3 bases short, with 3 bases between. Germline values: CDR1 LGHNT, CDR2 FRNRAP. In DNA, the CDR3 is TGTGCTAGTGGTTTAAGCTACAATGAGCAGTTCTTC. It codes for CASGLSYNEQFF.

The chain uses TRBV29-1 and TRBJ2-7; D might be TRBD2 (5 bases). The DNA end favors TRBJ2-5, so the J call may be wrong. CDR1 is SQVTM and CDR2 is ANQGSEA in the germline V gene. The CDR3 is 13 amino acids. CDR3 protein: CSVREKTWETQYF. DNA for the CDR3: TGCAGCGTTCGGGAAAAAACGTGGGAGACCCAGTACTTC.

This chain joins TRBV29-1 and TRBJ2-5; D is possibly TRBD2 (6 bases). Germline CDR1 is SQVTM and CDR2 is ANQGSEA. V was trimmed by 8 bases and J by 4 bases, leaving 20 bases between them. The CDR3 is 14 amino acids. The CDR3 coding sequence is TGCAGCTCTACCCCCCGGCGGGGCCGAGAGACCCAGTACTTC. Amino acids: CSSTPRRGRETQYF.

This clonotype was counted ten times or more. The rearrangement joins TRBV12-3 or TRBV12-4 to TRBJ2-7, with 8 positions matching TRBD2. CDR3 size: 13 residues. V was pared by 3 bases and J by 3 bases, with 1 base of the junction left unmatched. The CDR3 DNA follows: TGTGCCAGCAGTTTGGCGGGAGGCTACGAGCAGTACTTC. This encodes CASSLAGGYEQYF.

Only a few counts were recorded for this clonotype. The chain links TRBV29-1 to TRBJ2-1; 8 bases map to TRBD2. Trimming removed 1 base from V and 10 bases from J; junction bases left unmatched: 9. Per the germline V gene, CDR1 is SQVTM and CDR2 is ANQGSEA. This CDR3 comprises 14 residues. CDR3 in amino acids: CSVEASGRGLEQFF. The CDR3 DNA is TGCAGCGTTGAAGCAAGCGGGAGAGGACTCGAGCAGTTCTTC.

This clonotype was counted ten times or more. This sequence joins TRBV12-3 or TRBV12-4 and TRBJ2-3; D is undetermined. This CDR3 region has 13 residues. Trimming removed 3 bases at V and 0 bases at J, with 4 bases between. This CDR3 reads CASSFGSTDTQYF. DNA of the CDR3: TGTGCCAGCAGTTTTGGTAGCACAGATACGCAGTATTTT.

This chain uses TRBV6-1 with TRBJ2-5; D gene ambiguous. The CDR3 spans 14 residues. Germline V CDR1 and CDR2: MNHNS, SASEGT. The ends were cut back, 6 bases at V and 5 bases at J, with 16 bases in the middle. The CDR3 coding sequence is TGTGCCAGCAGGGCCGAATCAGCATGGGAGACCCAGTACTTC. This sequence encodes CASRAESAWETQYF.

CDR3 amino acids: CASSNPGTAQETQYF. The CDR3 bases are TGTGCCAGCAGCAACCCCGGGACAGCCCAAGAGACCCAGTACTTC. This chain uses TRBV4-2 with TRBJ2-5, with 7 bases matching TRBD1. The CDR3 has 15 residues. Looked up from germline, CDR1 is LGHNA and CDR2 is YNFKEQ. The junction had 7 bases not matched to a gene; V was cut back by 5 bases and J by 1 base.

The rearrangement links TRBV25-1 to TRBJ2-1; 7 positions agree with TRBD2. Germline V gene lookup returns CDR1 MGHDK and CDR2 SYGVNS. The CDR3 has 15 residues. V dropped 1 base and J dropped 8; count of bases not matched to a gene: 8. The CDR3 nucleotides read TGTGCCAGCAGTGAATGGGCTAGCGGAGTAGATGAGCAGTTCTTC. This codes for CASSEWASGVDEQFF.

This chain links TRBV3-1 with TRBJ2-7; TRBD2 matches at 12 bases. This CDR3 has 15 residues. Germline V gene lookup returns CDR1 LGHDT and CDR2 YNNKEL (reference sequence). V shed 2 bases and J 8 bases; nucleotides not matched to a gene: 7. The CDR3 coding sequence is TGTGCCAGCAGCCAACTAGCGGGAGGGGAGACCAAGCAGTACTTC. Amino acid sequence: CASSQLAGGETKQYF.